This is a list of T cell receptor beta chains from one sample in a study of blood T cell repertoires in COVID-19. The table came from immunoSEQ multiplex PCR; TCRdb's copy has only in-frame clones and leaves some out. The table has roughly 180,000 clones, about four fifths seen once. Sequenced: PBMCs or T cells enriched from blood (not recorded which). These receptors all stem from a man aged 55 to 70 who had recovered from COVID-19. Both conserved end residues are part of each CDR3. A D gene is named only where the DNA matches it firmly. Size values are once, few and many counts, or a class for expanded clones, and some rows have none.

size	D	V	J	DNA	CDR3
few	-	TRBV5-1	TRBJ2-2	TGCGCCAGCAGCTTGTTTACAGGAACCATCGCGAACACCGGGGAGCTGTTTTTT	CASSLFTGTIANTGELFF
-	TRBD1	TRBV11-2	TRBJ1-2	TGTGCCAGCAGCCGGGACAGCTTCTATGGCTACACCTTC	CASSRDSFYGYTF
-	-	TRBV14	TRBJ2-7	TGTGCCAGCAGCCCGGGACATCCGAGGGACGAGCAGTACTTC	CASSPGHPRDEQYF
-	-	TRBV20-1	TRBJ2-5	TGCAGTGCTAGTGTGCCGGGGGACCAAGAGACCCAGTACTTC	CSASVPGDQETQYF
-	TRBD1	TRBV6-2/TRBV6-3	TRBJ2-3	TGTGCCAGCAGTTACCGACAGGGGGGAGATACGCAGTATTTT	CASSYRQGGDTQYF
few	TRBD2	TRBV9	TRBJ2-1	TGTGCCAGCAGCGTAGGCATTTTACTAGCGGGGGGTGTGGGTGAGCAGTTCTTC	CASSVGILLAGGVGEQFF
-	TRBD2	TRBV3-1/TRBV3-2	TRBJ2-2	TGTGCCAGCAGCTTTCACGGACTAGCGGGAGTTCTTCCCGGGGAGCTGTTTTTT	CASSFHGLAGVLPGELFF
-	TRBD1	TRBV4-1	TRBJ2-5	TGCGCCAGCAGTTTCACAGGGGGATGGAGAGAGACCCAGTACTTC	CASSFTGGWRETQYF
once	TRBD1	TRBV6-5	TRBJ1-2	TGTGCCAGCAGGGTGGTTGAAGGGACAGATAACTTC	CASRVVEGTDNF
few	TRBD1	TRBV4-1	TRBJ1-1	TGCGCCAGCAGCCAAGTCCCAGGGGGCTACACTGAAGCTTTCTTT	CASSQVPGGYTEAFF
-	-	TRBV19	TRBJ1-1	TGTGCCAGTAGTGCCTGGGACACCAACACTGAAGCTTTCTTT	CASSAWDTNTEAFF
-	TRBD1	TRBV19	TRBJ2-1	TGTGCCAGTACCCTGACAGGGAACTACAATGAGCAGTTCTTC	CASTLTGNYNEQFF
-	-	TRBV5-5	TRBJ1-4	TGTGCCAGCAGCTTGGCAGGGGATGAAAAACTGTTTTTT	CASSLAGDEKLFF
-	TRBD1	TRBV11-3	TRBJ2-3	TGTGCCAGCAGCTTAGGAGTCAGGGGGCGTTCAGTATTT	CASSLGVRGRSVF
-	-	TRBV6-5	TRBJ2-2	TGTGCCACCTACAGGGTACCCGGGGAGCTGTTTTTT	CATYRVPGELFF
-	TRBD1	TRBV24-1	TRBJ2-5	TGTGCCACCAGTGTGGCGGACAGGGCCCAAGAGACCCAGTACTTC	CATSVADRAQETQYF
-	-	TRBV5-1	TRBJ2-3	TGCGCCAGCAGCTTTGGGCCACACACAGATACGCAGTATTTT	CASSFGPHTDTQYF
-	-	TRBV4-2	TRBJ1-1	TGTGCCAGCAGCCAAGGCCCGGGGGGGGCCTTTATGAACACTGAAGCTTTCTTT	CASSQGPGGAFMNTEAFF
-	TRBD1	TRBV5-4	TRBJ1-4	TGTGCCAGCAGCCTGGGACAGGGAGGCGAAAAACTGTTTTTT	CASSLGQGGEKLFF
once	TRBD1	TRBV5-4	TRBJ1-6	TGTGCCAGCAGCGGACAGGAATATTCACCCCTCCACTTT	CASSGQEYSPLHF
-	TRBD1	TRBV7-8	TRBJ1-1	TGTGCCAGCAGCTCTTTAACAGGGGGTAGGAACACTGAAGCTTTCTTT	CASSSLTGGRNTEAFF
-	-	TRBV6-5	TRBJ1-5	TGTGCCAGCAGTTACGGGAGGGGTTGGGGCCAGCCCCAGCATTTT	CASSYGRGWGQPQHF
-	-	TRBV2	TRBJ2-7	TGTGCCAGCAGCGAAGCCCGACAGGACGAGCAGTACTTC	CASSEARQDEQYF
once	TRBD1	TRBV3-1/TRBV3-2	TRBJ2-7	TGTGCCAGCAGCCTGACGGGACAGGGGGGTCTCGGGCAGTACTTC	CASSLTGQGGLGQYF
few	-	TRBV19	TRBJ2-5	TGTGCCAGTAGTATACAGGGTGAAGAGACCCAGTACTTC	CASSIQGEETQYF
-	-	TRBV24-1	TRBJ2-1	TGTGCCACCAGTGATGAGGACTCCTCCTACAATGAGCAGTTCTTC	CATSDEDSSYNEQFF
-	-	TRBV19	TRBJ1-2	TGTGCCAGTCTAGCTTCTAACTATGGCTACACCTTC	CASLASNYGYTF
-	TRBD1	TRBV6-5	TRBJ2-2	TGTGCCAGCAGTACCGGGACAGACACCGGGGAGCTGTTTTTT	CASSTGTDTGELFF
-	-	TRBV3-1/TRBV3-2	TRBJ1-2	TGTGCCAGCAGCCGCAGGGGCTATGGCTACACCTTC	CASSRRGYGYTF
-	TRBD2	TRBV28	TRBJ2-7	TGTGCCAGTAGAGCCCCGGGGGGCGAGCAGTACTTC	CASRAPGGEQYF
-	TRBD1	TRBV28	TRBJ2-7	TGTGCCAGCAGCCTGACAGGGGGCATAGGATCCTACGAGCAGTACTTC	CASSLTGGIGSYEQYF